Included here is one T cell receptor beta chain sequence, with context. Antigen specificity is unknown. Trimming removed 5 bases at V and 3 bases at J, with 13 bases between. The V gene's germline CDR1 is LNHDA and CDR2 SQIVND (reference sequence). This CDR3 comprises 14 residues. The source of the sample is a study of T cell repertoires in cytomegalovirus infection. About the study: Both recently identified HLA-C-restricted and well-studied HLA-B-restricted CMV epitopes were used in the study. It was the public TCR beta signatures that indicated both CMV infection and matching HLA type. Notes on the study in general: In two of eight donors, the top clonotype was HLA-C-restricted CMV-specific. Based on cumulative public TCR beta family frequency, carriers of CMV plus the relevant HLA were identified.

TCRdb recomputed calls from the reads with MiXCR, one row per CDR3 protein. Among under 450,000 distinct CDR3 sequences, approximately 30% were seen once, and the ten largest hold about 13%. V is TRBV19 and J is TRBJ1-2; perhaps TRBD1 as D (6 bases). The clonotype originates from a human donor in good health (CMV status not recorded). Some clones in this sample may be carry-over from other donors' samples. The starting material was cultured PBMCs, obtained from culture after CMV antigen stimulation. The CDR3 region has the DNA TGTGCCAGTAGTCGATCAGGGGACTACTATGGCTACACCTTC. Its translation: CASSRSGDYYGYTF.